The following is a T cell receptor beta chain sequence with its context. The CDR3 is 14 residues long. Trimming left V 3 bases short and J 6 bases short, with 11 bases between. The germline V gene has CDR1 KGHSH and CDR2 LQKENI. This sample is drawn from a study of shared clonotypes between healthy human individuals. Unsorted PBMCs provided DNA that was sequenced on ten immunoSEQ deep assay plates. The repertoire was sequenced with immunoSEQ multiplex PCR; TCRdb's copy has only in-frame clones and lacks some. The sample has around 530,000 clones; roughly four fifths are singletons. Sample: PBMCs. The chain is built from TRBV18 and TRBJ2-2, with D perhaps TRBD1 (6 bases). This TCR was recovered from a woman between 40 and 50 years old in good health. Some clones in this sample may be carry-over from other donors' samples. The CDR3 DNA sequence: TGTGCCAGCTCACCCGAAACAGGGTCCGGGGAGCTGTTTTTT. Amino acids: CASSPETGSGELFF.